One and the same sample provided the 19 T cell receptor beta chains below, sequenced in a study of blood T cells in healthy people across ages. The second PCR ran about 6 to 12 cycles with a sample-barcoded 5' primer and J-beta primers. Using its own MiXCR run on the 5' RACE reads, TCRdb lists one record per CDR3 protein. Among around 990,000 distinct CDR3 sequences listed, approximately 26% were seen once. These same data were also listed under a study on T cells of mothers and their children.

Sequenced input: blood. The receptors shown here come from a girl aged 2-10 years in good health.

The table lists this clonotype with many counts. The rearrangement links TRBV7-3 to TRBJ2-5, with TRBD2 matching 9 bases. The ends lost 7 bases at V and 2 bases at J; junction bases unmatched: 14. This CDR3 spans 17 amino acids. The germline V gene encodes CDR1 SGHTA and CDR2 FQGTGA. CDR3 coding DNA: TGTGCCAGCACCTCCCGGGTCACTAGCGGGCATCAAGAGACCCAGTACTTC. Protein sequence: CASTSRVTSGHQETQYF.

This clonotype was detected a few times. The V gene is TRBV12-3 or TRBV12-4, the J gene TRBJ2-5; TRBD2 agrees at 9 bases. V was pared by 2 bases and J by 2 bases, with 15 bases of the junction left unmatched. The CDR3 runs to 19 residues. The CDR3 sequence: CASSLSLYAGGPIQETQYF. The DNA of the CDR3 is TGTGCCAGCAGTTTATCCCTTTACGCGGGAGGGCCGATACAAGAGACCCAGTACTTC.

This clonotype came up a few times. The J gene is TRBJ2-7, the V gene TRBV25-1, with TRBD1 matching over 7 bases. CDR1 and CDR2 (germline): MGHDK, SYGVNS. V was pared by 2 bases and J by 1 base, with 11 bases of the junction left unmatched. The CDR3 totals 17 residues. CDR3 residues: CASSEREGGLWSYEQYF. Here the CDR3 DNA reads TGTGCCAGCAGTGAAAGAGAAGGGGGCCTGTGGTCCTACGAGCAGTACTTC.

The chain uses TRBV28 and TRBJ2-7, with D perhaps matching TRBD1 (5 bases). Trimming took off 6 bases at V and 3 bases at J, with 15 bases between the two ends. Germline V CDR1 and CDR2: MDHEN, SYDVKM. This CDR3 contains 14 residues. Here the CDR3 reads CASSRVAKRYEQYF. As DNA, the CDR3 is TGTGCCAGCAGCAGGGTAGCCAAACGCTACGAGCAGTACTTC.

This clonotype was detected a few times. The chain carries TRBV4-1 and TRBJ2-5; 11 positions agree with TRBD2. CDR1 and CDR2 (germline): MGHRA, YSYEKL. V dropped 4 bases and J dropped 2; count of bases not matched to a gene: 3. CDR3 size: 15 residues. The CDR3 loop reads CASSRGTSGQETQYF. For the CDR3, the DNA is TGCGCCAGCAGCCGCGGGACTAGCGGACAAGAGACCCAGTACTTC.

This clonotype has just a few counts. The chain joins TRBV7-3 to TRBJ1-6, with D perhaps TRBD1 (6 bases). V was cut by 4 bases and J by 9 bases, with 7 bases left in between. Germline V gives CDR1 SGHTA, CDR2 FQGTGA. The CDR3 sequence is 12 residues long. CDR3 residues: CASSSQGSPLHF. CDR3 nucleotide sequence: TGTGCCAGCAGCTCACAGGGTTCACCCCTCCACTTT.

The gene calls are TRBV2 and TRBJ2-3; D is uncertain. V was clipped by 1 base and J by 6 bases, with 5 bases between them. The CDR3 totals 12 residues. Germline CDR1 reads SNHLY; CDR2 reads FYNNEI. CDR3 residues: CASSEETDTQYF. Here the CDR3 DNA reads TGTGCCAGCAGTGAAGAAACGGATACGCAGTATTTT.

This clonotype was observed a single time. The chain uses TRBV10-2 and TRBJ2-7; D may correspond to TRBD1 or TRBD2 (5 bases each). V was shortened by 8 bases and J by 4 bases, with 21 bases between the two germline ends. This CDR3 comprises 15 residues. The V gene's germline CDR1 is WSHSY and CDR2 SAAADI. The CDR3 spells CASGDEFGGLYEQYF. The DNA of the CDR3 is TGCGCCAGCGGGGATGAGTTTGGGGGTTTATACGAGCAGTACTTC.

The rearrangement uses TRBV9 and TRBJ2-1, with 8 bases matching TRBD2. The CDR3 consists of 14 residues. The trim removed 6 bases at V and 3 bases at J, leaving 5 bases unmatched. Looked up from germline, CDR1 is SGDLS and CDR2 is YYNGEE. The CDR3 region has the DNA TGTGCCAGCAACACCGGGACTAGCTACAATGAGCAGTTCTTC. Translated, it gives CASNTGTSYNEQFF.

This clonotype came up a few times. The J gene is TRBJ1-2, the V gene TRBV27, with D maybe TRBD1 (6 bases). CDR1 and CDR2 (germline): MNHEY, SMNVEV (reference sequence). The germline V and J ends were trimmed by 3 bases and 8 bases, with 25 bases remaining between them. The CDR3 is made up of 17 amino acids. The CDR3 DNA reads TGTGCCAGCAGTTTTGAACGAGGGCAGACAGGCTTGGGCGGCTACACCTTC. Encoded protein: CASSFERGQTGLGGYTF.

This clonotype has a handful of counts. The chain couples TRBV29-1 to TRBJ2-7; D is undetermined. Near its end, the DNA agrees better with TRBJ2-5, so the J call may be wrong. The CDR3 covers 15 residues. Germline loops: CDR1 SQVTM, CDR2 ANQGSEA. The CDR3 DNA is TGCAGCGTTGAAGGAGTAGTAAAGAACCAAGAGACCCAGTACTTC. Amino acids: CSVEGVVKNQETQYF.

The V and J genes are TRBV12-3 or TRBV12-4 and TRBJ2-2; possible D gene TRBD2, 6 bases. V lost 3 bases to trimming and J lost 1 base, with 9 bases between them. This CDR3 region has 15 residues. The CDR3 DNA reads TGTGCCAGCAGTTTTGGGCGGGGGAACACCGGGGAGCTGTTTTTT. This sequence encodes CASSFGRGNTGELFF.

The rearrangement links TRBV20-1 to TRBJ1-4; 8 bases are a match to TRBD1. Unmatched junction bases numbered 3, after V lost 0 bases and J lost 6 bases. The CDR3 spans 14 residues. Germline-derived CDR1 and CDR2 are DFQATT and SNEGSKA (reference sequence). The CDR3 bases are TGCAGTGCTAGAGAAATGACAGGGGATGAAAAACTGTTTTTT. Translating it yields CSAREMTGDEKLFF.

The J gene is TRBJ2-3, the V gene TRBV7-2, with 10 positions matching TRBD2. The CDR3 sequence is 17 residues long. J was trimmed by 2 bases and V by 5 bases; bases with no gene match: 10. The germline CDR1 and CDR2 sequences are SGHTA and FQGNSA. This chain's CDR3 is CASSAIVAGGYTDTQYF. DNA of the CDR3: TGTGCCAGCAGCGCAATCGTAGCGGGGGGTTACACAGATACGCAGTATTTT.

This clonotype was seen only a few times. The CDR3 is CASSAGTSDYNEQFF. The CDR3 nucleotides are TGCGCCAGCAGCGCCGGGACTAGCGATTACAATGAGCAGTTCTTC. The chain combines TRBV5-1 with TRBJ2-5, with 10 bases that match TRBD2. Near its end, the DNA agrees better with TRBJ2-1, so the J call may be wrong. The CDR3 contains 15 residues. Per the germline V gene, CDR1 is SGHRS and CDR2 is YFSETQ.

This clonotype occurred a few times. V gene TRBV12-3 or TRBV12-4 combines with J gene TRBJ2-3; possibly TRBD1 or TRBD2 for D (5 bases each). CDR3 length equals 16 residues. V shed 5 bases and J shed 2 bases, with 17 bases lying between them. In nucleotides, the CDR3 is TGTGCCAGCAGTGGGGTGCGAGGGGCGCACACAGATACGCAGTATTTT. Translating it yields CASSGVRGAHTDTQYF.

This clonotype was detected once. The rearrangement joins TRBV3-1 to TRBJ2-5; weak D call: TRBD2 (5 bases). Deletions cut 10 bases from V and 2 bases from J, with 14 bases between. This CDR3 is 13 amino acids long. From germline, CDR1 is LGHDT and CDR2 YNNKEL (reference sequence). As DNA, the CDR3 is TGTGCCACCTGGCAGGACTTACAAGAGACCCAGTACTTC. Protein sequence: CATWQDLQETQYF.

This clonotype was seen a few times. The rearrangement uses TRBV29-1 and TRBJ2-5; a weak D match, TRBD2 (6 bases). This CDR3 has 13 amino acids. Trimming pared 8 bases from V and 6 bases from J, leaving 19 bases between. Germline V gene lookup returns CDR1 SQVTM and CDR2 ANQGSEA. The chain's CDR3 is CSILYGGEQTQYF. The CDR3 DNA follows: TGCAGCATTTTATACGGCGGGGAACAGACCCAGTACTTC. Full variable domain (outside the CDR3, taken from reference TRBV29-1 and TRBJ2-5): SAVISQKPSRDICQRGTSLTIQCQVDSQVTMMFWYRQQPGQSLTLIATANQGSEATYESGFVIDKFPISRPNLTFSTLTVSNMSPEDSSIYLCSILYGGEQTQYFGPGTRLLVL.

This rearrangement joins TRBV5-1 to TRBJ1-1, with D hard to call. Germline V gene data show CDR1 as SGHRS and CDR2 as YFSETQ. V lost 7 bases and J 6 bases, leaving 22 bases between the germline ends. The CDR3 has 15 residues. As DNA, the CDR3 is TGCGCCAGCCGAACCGTAGGCCACGAGGGCTCTGAAGCTTTCTTT. Protein sequence: CASRTVGHEGSEAFF.